These 14 T cell receptor beta chains were sequenced from one sample in a study of blood T cell repertoires in COVID-19. TCRdb keeps only in-frame clones here, not all; method: immunoSEQ multiplex PCR. This sample has some 260,000 clones; roughly 87% occur once, and the top ten carry around 0.78%. Sequenced: peripheral blood. Receptors originate from a woman aged 25 to 39 with acute or convalescent COVID-19.

The chain is built from TRBV30 and TRBJ1-5; 7 nucleotides align to TRBD1. Trimming took 2 bases from V and 7 from J; bases not matched to a gene: 11. The CDR3 is 15 amino acids. CDR1 is GTSNPN, CDR2 SVGIG, per germline (reference sequence). For the CDR3, the DNA is TGTGCCTGGAGTCCAGGGGGTGGAGGGAAACAGCCCCAGCATTTT. Translated: CAWSPGGGGKQPQHF.

This chain connects TRBV10-3 to TRBJ1-1; 8 nucleotides line up with TRBD1. J lost 6 bases, V lost 0 bases, and 6 bases had no gene match. The CDR3 is made up of 15 amino acids. Germline V gives CDR1 ENHRY, CDR2 SYGVKD. CDR3 loop: CAISESGTGPSEAFF. The CDR3, as DNA: TGTGCCATCAGTGAGTCCGGGACAGGTCCCTCTGAAGCTTTCTTT.

In nucleotides, the CDR3 is TGTGCCAGCAGCTACCCGGGCGGAGGGAGTTATGGCTACACCTTC. Translating gives CASSYPGGGSYGYTF. This chain links TRBV7-9 with TRBJ1-2, with D hard to call. V lost 4 bases to trimming and J lost 5 bases, with 17 bases between them. The CDR3 is made up of 15 amino acids. The germline V gene encodes CDR1 SEHNR and CDR2 FQNEAQ (reference sequence).

This chain links TRBV6-2 or TRBV6-3 with TRBJ1-5; the match to TRBD1 covers 7 bases. There are 15 residues in the CDR3. V trimming: 4 bases; J trimming: 0 bases; junction bases outside the gene matches: 3. Germline CDR1 MNHEY, CDR2 SVGEGT. The CDR3 nucleotides are TGTGCCAGCAGTTCCCGGACAGGTAGCAATCAGCCCCAGCATTTT. Protein product: CASSSRTGSNQPQHF.

This sequence joins TRBV5-1 and TRBJ1-4; TRBD1 might be the D (6 bases). This CDR3 contains 15 residues. V was cut by 3 bases and J by 10 bases, with 19 bases left in between. Germline CDR1 is SGHRS and CDR2 is YFSETQ. CDR3 DNA sequence: TGCGCCAGCAGCTCCAAACAGGGAGCGGAGTCAAAACTGTTTTTT. Its protein is CASSSKQGAESKLFF. The full variable domain, its missing parts supplied by reference TRBV5-1 and TRBJ1-4, is KAGVTQTPRYLIKTRGQQVTLSCSPISGHRSVSWYQQTPGQGLQFLFEYFSETQRNKGNFPGRFSGRQFSNSRSEMNVSTLELGDSALYLCASSSKQGAESKLFFGSGTQLSVL.

V gene TRBV7-9 combines with J gene TRBJ1-1, with 7 bases aligning to TRBD1. CDR3 size: 12 residues. Trimming cost V 8 bases and J 2 bases; bases outside gene matches: 2. The V gene's germline CDR1 is SEHNR and CDR2 FQNEAQ (reference sequence). CDR3 protein: CASQGGNTEAFF. CDR3 nucleotide sequence: TGTGCCAGCCAGGGGGGAAACACTGAAGCTTTCTTT.

The CDR3 loop reads CASSQGKGVITEAFF. The CDR3 bases are TGTGCCAGCAGCCAAGGGAAGGGGGTGATAACTGAAGCTTTCTTT. The chain carries TRBV14 and TRBJ1-1, with a tentative D call TRBD1 (6 bases). Germline values: CDR1 SGHDN, CDR2 FVKESK. The CDR3 sequence is 15 residues long. Trimming took 1 base from V and 5 from J, leaving 14 bases between them.

For the CDR3, the DNA is TGTGCCAGCTCTGAACAGCCAATATCGAACACCGGGGAGCTGTTTTTT. Protein product: CASSEQPISNTGELFF. The chain uses TRBV21-1 and TRBJ2-2; TRBD1, the table's D call, was not compared with the DNA. TRBV21-1 is listed as a pseudogene. CDR3 size: 16 residues.

V is TRBV19 and J is TRBJ1-5; D is possibly TRBD1 (6 bases). V lost 3 bases to trimming and J lost 5 bases, with 11 bases between them. The germline V gene has CDR1 LNHDA and CDR2 SQIVND (reference sequence). CDR3 length equals 14 residues. DNA for the CDR3: TGTGCCAGTAGTATCGAACAGGGTTATCAGCCCCAGCATTTT. Translating it yields CASSIEQGYQPQHF.

Only one count was recorded for this clone. The chain recombines TRBV4-2 with TRBJ2-6; 7 bases are shared with TRBD1. This CDR3 region has 19 residues. CDR1 LGHNA and CDR2 YNFKEQ come from the germline V gene. With 2 bases clipped from V and 2 bases from J, the junction kept 12 bases outside the gene matches. CDR3 amino acids: CASSQTNFRGGTGANVLTF. The CDR3 nucleotides are TGTGCCAGCAGCCAAACAAACTTTAGAGGGGGCACTGGGGCCAACGTCCTGACTTTC.

The V gene is TRBV5-1, the J gene TRBJ2-7, with D possibly being TRBD1 (5 bases). Looked up from germline, CDR1 is SGHRS and CDR2 is YFSETQ. The CDR3 sequence is 13 residues long. V lost 4 bases and J lost 0, with 8 bases in between. The CDR3 spells CASSPGHSYEQYF. The CDR3 DNA sequence: TGCGCCAGCAGCCCCGGACACTCCTACGAGCAGTACTTC.

This clone was observed a single time. J is TRBJ2-2 and V is TRBV10-3; unclear D gene. Germline CDR1 ENHRY, CDR2 SYGVKD. Trimming took 4 bases from V and 0 from J, leaving 6 bases between them. This CDR3 has 14 amino acids. The CDR3: CAISGSANTGELFF. The DNA of the CDR3 is TGTGCCATCAGTGGGTCCGCGAACACCGGGGAGCTGTTTTTT.

This chain joins TRBV30 and TRBJ2-7; 9 nucleotides match TRBD1. In germline, CDR1 is GTSNPN, CDR2 SVGIG (reference sequence). This CDR3 is 14 amino acids long. The J segment lost 4 bases and the V segment lost 4 bases, leaving 8 bases of the junction unmatched. CDR3 region: CAWTTEDRGYEQYF. In nucleotides, the CDR3 is TGTGCCTGGACCACCGAGGACAGGGGTTACGAGCAGTACTTC.

This rearrangement joins TRBV24-1 to TRBJ2-1; maybe TRBD1 (6 bases). Germline CDR1 is KGHDR and CDR2 is SFDVKD. The CDR3 contains 16 residues. The V gene lost 9 bases and the J gene lost 0 bases, with 17 bases spanning the gap. The CDR3 sequence: CATSAVGTNSYNEQFF. The DNA of the CDR3 is TGTGCCACCTCGGCGGTGGGGACAAACTCCTACAATGAGCAGTTCTTC.